The present T cell receptor (beta chain) was sequenced within a study of CD4 T cells in relation to SARS-CoV-2 and coronaviruses (dated by TCRdb to the early 2020s). Context from the whole study: The ViraFEST assay cultured PBMCs with antigen for under 11 days, then sequenced TCR beta CDR3s to find antigen-specific clonal expansions. A median age of roughly 35 years, with a range of about 21 to 72 years, was recorded for the full convalescent cohort of 12 to 13 patients. Among the roughly twelve convalescent patients, 8 males and 4 females were included, and two of the subjects were Hispanic. HLA restriction was mapped for shared crossreactive spike epitopes using patient-derived lymphoblastoid cell lines. At the level of individual TCR clonotypes, the study measured memory CD4+ T cell crossreactivity between SARS-CoV-2 spike protein and common cold coronavirus spike proteins. The Adaptive Biotechnologies TCR-sequencing kit was used to sequence samples from a few pre-COVID donors and the naive versus memory experiments, while other data came from Illumina-based sequencing. A different, Illumina-based TCR-beta assay was used to sequence expansion assays from other donors in the study. Overall results and qualifications from the work: Naive versus memory sequencing indicated the assay detects memory recall responses rather than primary responses primed during culture. Compared with monoreactive clones, crossreactive clones had significantly weaker SARS-CoV-2-driven expansion, a result consistent with antigenic imprinting. Crossreactivity analysis centred on spike protein, so crossreactivity against other viral proteins was not assessed. Because no donor provided both pre-pandemic and post-infection samples, tracing the source of pre-existing responses was limited. Memory CD4+ clonotypes crossrecognizing SARS-CoV-2 and at least one common cold coronavirus spike were found in roughly 65% of donors. The study was constrained by small numbers of patients and of tested TCRs.

To separate naive from memory CD4+ T cells, cryopreserved PBMCs first underwent CD4 enrichment and then EasySep naive CD4+ T cell enrichment. For nine to eleven days, sorted naive or memory CD4+ T cells (10^5) were cultured at a 1:1 ratio with T cell-depleted PBMCs and CEF peptides. In general, every peptide culture condition was set up in three replicate wells. PBMCs were isolated from leukapheresis product or whole blood by Ficoll-Paque PLUS gradient centrifugation. PBMCs were either cryopreserved at -140°C or used fresh in the expansion assay. The QIAamp Micro DNA Kit was used to extract genomic DNA from the CD4+ T cells. DNA from CEF-cultured naive and memory CD4+ T cells underwent immunoSEQ TCR-beta sequencing at survey level. In the paper's pipeline: During preprocessing, nonproductive sequences were removed, as were CDR3s that did not start with C, did not end with F or W, or were shorter than 7 amino acids. Antigen-specific clonotypes were called with the MANAFEST web app, based on expansion relative to reference and other culture wells. A clone counted as positive if significantly expanded in 2 of 3 replicate wells versus the reference culture at FDR below 0.05. For a clone to be considered positive, significant expansion relative to all other tandem wells and an odds ratio above 5 were also required. Cultured and uncultured naive and memory CD4+ repertoires were searched for previously identified spike- and CEF-reactive CDR3s. After three terminal residues were trimmed from each end, CDR3 homology was quantified as pairwise Levenshtein distance using the stringdist R package. This is the immuneACCESS table as TCRdb keeps it, with only in-frame sequences that have V and J called. A part of the clones is gone; compared with another copy, unresolved V genes explain less than half, and the rest is unexplained. That table is the source of V, J and clone size, and D and trimming were worked out from the DNA. The sample records about 36,000 clones, about three quarters of which are singletons. The top ten hold less than 3.5% of the sample.

As for this clone: Its recognized antigen is unknown. Base qualities are missing; no much larger clone stands one base away.

The CDR3 goes from the cysteine to the phenylalanine over 15 residues. Only the CDR3 DNA is retained, 45 bases long and in frame from the first base. Trimmed from V: 4 bases; trimmed from J: 6 bases; junction bases lacking a gene match: 6. Reading the germline V gene gives CDR1 MDHEN and CDR2 SYDVKM. In this chain, TRBV28 is recombined with TRBJ1-5, and TRBD1 aligns with 10 junction nucleotides. Material: memory CD4+ T cells from PBMCs, cultured in vitro. The cell subset or site label of this sample denotes: memory (non-naive) CD4+ T cells. This clonotype was obtained from an adult with COVID-19. The nucleotides read TGTGCCAGCAGTTCCGGACAGGGGGAGGCTCAGCCCCAGCATTTT. Translated, it gives CASSSGQGEAQPQHF.